Listed here are 17 T cell receptor beta chains from one sample, sequenced in a study of cytomegalovirus exposure and HLA in healthy donors. Profiling relied on immunoSEQ multiplex PCR, and the TCRdb table lists in-frame clones only, not all of them. Of 150,000 or so clones in the sample, about 95% were seen once. The sequenced sample was PBMCs. The source of these receptors is a man younger than 30 in good health and CMV-seropositive.

This clone appeared a single time. The chain carries TRBV7-2 and TRBJ1-2; possible D gene TRBD1, 6 bases. Trimming left V 2 bases short and J 2 bases short, with 15 bases between. Germline V gene sequence: CDR1 SGHTA, CDR2 FQGNSA. The CDR3 spans 16 residues. CDR3 protein: CASSLRRTEGNYGYTF. The CDR3 DNA is TGTGCCAGCAGCTTACGACGGACAGAGGGGAACTATGGCTACACCTTC.

This clone was counted between two and nine times. CDR3: CASSENSSEYF. CDR3 bases: TGTGCCAGCAGTGAGAATAGCTCGGAGTATTTT. V is TRBV2 and J is TRBJ2-3; the D is unclear. The germline V gene encodes CDR1 SNHLY and CDR2 FYNNEI. The germline V and J ends were trimmed by 3 bases and 13 bases, with 11 bases remaining between them. The CDR3 runs 11 residues.

J is TRBJ2-3 and V is TRBV6-5; 10 bases map to TRBD1. J was trimmed by 6 bases and V by 7 bases; bases with no gene match: 7. Germline lookup yields CDR1 MNHEY and CDR2 SVGAGI. The CDR3 sequence is 14 residues long. CDR3 DNA: TGTGCCAGCAAGAGACAGGGGGCTGGGGATACGCAGTATTTT. Translated, it gives CASKRQGAGDTQYF.

This chain uses TRBV4-2 with TRBJ2-1; 9 nucleotides agree with TRBD2. The V gene's germline CDR1 is LGHNA and CDR2 YNFKEQ. J was trimmed by 4 bases and V by 3 bases; bases with no gene match: 7. The CDR3 is made up of 16 amino acids. This CDR3 is CASSHRLAERYNEQFF. CDR3 coding DNA: TGTGCCAGCAGCCACAGACTAGCGGAGAGGTACAATGAGCAGTTCTTC.

The chain employs TRBV27 and TRBJ2-3; 10 bases map to TRBD2. V shed 0 bases and J 4 bases; nucleotides not matched to a gene: 7. This CDR3 is 17 amino acids long. Germline CDR1 reads MNHEY; CDR2 reads SMNVEV (reference sequence). CDR3: CASSLSPPAGGPDTQYF. The CDR3 DNA reads TGTGCCAGCAGTTTATCTCCCCCAGCGGGAGGGCCAGATACGCAGTATTTT.

The chain uses TRBV25-1 and TRBJ1-4; tentative D call: TRBD1 (6 bases). The CDR3 consists of 15 residues. CDR1 and CDR2 (germline): MGHDK, SYGVNS. Trimming left V 4 bases short and J 0 bases short, with 9 bases between. The CDR3 loop reads CASSARQATNEKLFF. The CDR3 DNA reads TGTGCCAGCAGTGCCCGACAGGCAACTAATGAAAAACTGTTTTTT.

This CDR3 reads CASGGDLGFF. CDR3 nucleotides: TGCGCCAGCGGCGGGGACTTAGGATTCTTC. This sequence joins TRBV10-1 and TRBJ2-1, with TRBD2 as a possible D gene (6 bases). Germline assignment: CDR1 WNHNN and CDR2 SYGVQD (reference sequence). The CDR3 totals 10 residues. V was trimmed by 8 bases and J by 16 bases, leaving 15 bases between them.

This rearrangement joins TRBV19 to TRBJ1-1, with 7 nucleotides matching TRBD1. The ends lost 2 bases at V and 7 bases at J; junction bases unmatched: 4. CDR1 is LNHDA, CDR2 SQIVND, per germline (reference sequence). This CDR3 comprises 13 residues. For the CDR3, the DNA is TGTGCCAGTAGTATAACCCGGGACAGTGAAGCTTTCTTT. This sequence encodes CASSITRDSEAFF.

V usage is TRBV6-5 and J usage is TRBJ2-5; 7 nucleotides agree with TRBD2. Trimming cost V 6 bases and J 7 bases; bases outside gene matches: 8. This CDR3 spans 13 amino acids. CDR1 MNHEY and CDR2 SVGAGI come from the germline V gene. DNA of the CDR3: TGTGCCAGCAGAAGGACTAGTTCGGTGACCCAGTACTTC. It specifies CASRRTSSVTQYF.

V gene TRBV5-1 combines with J gene TRBJ2-3; the match to TRBD2 covers 10 bases. This CDR3 contains 15 residues. J lost 4 bases, V lost 0 bases, and 2 bases had no gene match. Germline V CDR1 and CDR2: SGHRS, YFSETQ. This CDR3 is CASSLASGSADTQYF. The CDR3 coding sequence is TGCGCCAGCAGCTTGGCTAGCGGGAGCGCAGATACGCAGTATTTT. The variable domain in full, completed from reference TRBV5-1 and TRBJ2-3, reads KAGVTQTPRYLIKTRGQQVTLSCSPISGHRSVSWYQQTPGQGLQFLFEYFSETQRNKGNFPGRFSGRQFSNSRSEMNVSTLELGDSALYLCASSLASGSADTQYFGPGTRLTVL.

V usage is TRBV18 and J usage is TRBJ2-3; 7 bases are shared with TRBD1. The CDR3 spans 13 residues. V lost 8 bases, J lost 1 base, and 3 bases stayed unmatched. Germline values: CDR1 KGHSH, CDR2 LQKENI. The CDR3 loop reads CASPGQGTDTQYF. CDR3 bases: TGTGCCAGCCCTGGACAGGGCACAGATACGCAGTATTTT. The variable domain in full, with the rest retrieved from reference TRBV18 and TRBJ2-3, is NAGVMQNPRHLVRRRGQEARLRCSPMKGHSHVYWYRQLPEEGLKFMVYLQKENIIDESGMPKERFSAEFPKEGPSILRIQQVVRGDSAAYFCASPGQGTDTQYFGPGTRLTVL.

The chain employs TRBV12-2 and TRBJ1-5; the table calls TRBD1, which could not be checked here. TRBV12-2 is noted as a pseudogene. The CDR3 extends over 17 amino acids. The CDR3 sequence: CASRSRHRGQGNQPQHF. The DNA of the CDR3 is TGTGCAAGTCGCTCCCGGCACAGGGGGCAAGGCAATCAGCCCCAGCATTTT.

Here the CDR3 reads CASSPGGLYEQYF. The CDR3 nucleotides read TGTGCCAGCTCACCTGGGGGACTATACGAGCAGTACTTC. The rearrangement uses TRBV18 and TRBJ2-7; 7 nucleotides line up with TRBD2. The trim removed 3 bases at V and 4 bases at J, leaving 3 bases unmatched. The CDR3 runs to 13 residues. CDR1 is KGHSH and CDR2 is LQKENI in the germline V gene.

V and J are TRBV6-5 and TRBJ2-5, with 8 bases fitting TRBD1. CDR3 length: 15 amino acids. Germline CDR1 and CDR2: MNHEY and SVGAGI. With V trimmed by 6 bases and J by 7 bases, 13 bases remained unmatched. CDR3 DNA: TGTGCCAGCAGCCCCGGGACAGGCCCGTGGGCGACCCAGTACTTC. It yields the protein CASSPGTGPWATQYF.

The sample holds one count of this clone. This sequence joins TRBV11-3 and TRBJ1-5; 7 nucleotides align to TRBD1. The J segment lost 9 bases and the V segment lost 0 bases, leaving 11 bases of the junction unmatched. The CDR3 contains 16 residues. Germline V gene lookup returns CDR1 SGHNT and CDR2 YENEEA. In nucleotides, the CDR3 is TGTGCCAGCAGCTTAGATGGAGGGGGCCAGGGGAGGCCCCAGCATTTT. This codes for CASSLDGGGQGRPQHF.

This clone was recorded once. The chain joins TRBV4-1 to TRBJ1-1, with 7 bases matching TRBD1. The V and J ends lost 1 base and 1 base, in that order; junction bases with no gene match: 3. CDR1 is MGHRA, CDR2 YSYEKL, per germline. The CDR3 spans 15 residues. CDR3 region: CASSQVRGTNTEAFF. Written as DNA, the CDR3 is TGCGCCAGCAGCCAAGTCAGGGGGACGAACACTGAAGCTTTCTTT.

The CDR3 spells CAIRADRGEETQYF. CDR3 sequence (DNA): TGTGCCATCAGAGCCGACAGGGGTGAGGAGACCCAGTACTTC. V and J are TRBV10-3 and TRBJ2-5, with 8 bases fitting TRBD1. CDR3 length equals 14 residues. Germline V CDR1 and CDR2: ENHRY, SYGVKD. The V and J ends lost 6 bases and 5 bases, in that order; junction bases with no gene match: 8.